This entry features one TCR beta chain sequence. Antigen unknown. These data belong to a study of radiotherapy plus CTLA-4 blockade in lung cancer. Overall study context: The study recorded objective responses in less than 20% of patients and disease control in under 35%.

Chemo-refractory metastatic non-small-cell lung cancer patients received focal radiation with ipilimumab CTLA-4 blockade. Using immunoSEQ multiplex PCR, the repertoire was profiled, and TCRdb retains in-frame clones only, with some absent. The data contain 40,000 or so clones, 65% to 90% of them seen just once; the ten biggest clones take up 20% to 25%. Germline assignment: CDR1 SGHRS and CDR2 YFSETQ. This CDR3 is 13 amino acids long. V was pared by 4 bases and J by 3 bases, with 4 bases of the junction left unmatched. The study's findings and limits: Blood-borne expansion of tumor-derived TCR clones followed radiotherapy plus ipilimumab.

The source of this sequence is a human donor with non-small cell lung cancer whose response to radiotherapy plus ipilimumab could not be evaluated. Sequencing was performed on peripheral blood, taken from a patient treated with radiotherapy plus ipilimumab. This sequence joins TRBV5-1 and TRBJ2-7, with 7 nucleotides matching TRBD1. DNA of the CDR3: TGCGCCAGCAGCCACCGACAGGGCTACGAGCAGTACTTC. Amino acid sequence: CASSHRQGYEQYF. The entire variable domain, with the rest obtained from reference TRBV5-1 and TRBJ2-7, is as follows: KAGVTQTPRYLIKTRGQQVTLSCSPISGHRSVSWYQQTPGQGLQFLFEYFSETQRNKGNFPGRFSGRQFSNSRSEMNVSTLELGDSALYLCASSHRQGYEQYFGPGTRLTVT.